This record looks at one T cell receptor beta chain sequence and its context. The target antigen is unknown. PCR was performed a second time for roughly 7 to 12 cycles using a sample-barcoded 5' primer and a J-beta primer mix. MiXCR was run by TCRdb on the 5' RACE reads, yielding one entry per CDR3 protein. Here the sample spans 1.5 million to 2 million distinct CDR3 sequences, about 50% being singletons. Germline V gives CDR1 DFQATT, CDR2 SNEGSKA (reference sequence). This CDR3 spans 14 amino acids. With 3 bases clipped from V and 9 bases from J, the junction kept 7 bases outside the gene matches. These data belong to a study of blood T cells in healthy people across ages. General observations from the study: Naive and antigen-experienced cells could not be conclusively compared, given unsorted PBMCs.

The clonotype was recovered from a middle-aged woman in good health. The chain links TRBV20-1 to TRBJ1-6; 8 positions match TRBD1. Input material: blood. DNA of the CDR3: TGCAGTGCTAGGGCGACAGGGGCTAGTTCACCCCTCCACTTT. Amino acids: CSARATGASSPLHF.